The 30 T cell receptor beta chains presented below share a single source sample, sequenced in a study of T cell responses to AZD1222 COVID-19 vaccine. Using immunoSEQ multiplex PCR, the repertoire was profiled, and TCRdb retains in-frame clones only, with some absent. The sample shows 130,000 to 150,000 clones, around 91% of them seen only once. The specimen was peripheral blood, collected on day 0 of AZD1222 vaccination. Every receptor here comes from an adult in good health.

The chain uses TRBV15 and TRBJ1-4; 7 bases are a match to TRBD1. J lost 8 bases, V lost 0 bases, and 9 bases had no gene match. The germline V gene encodes CDR1 LNHNV and CDR2 YYDKDF (reference sequence). The CDR3 runs to 16 residues. The CDR3 DNA is TGTGCCACCAGCAGAGATGGTTGGCAGGGGGACGAAAAACTGTTTTTT. It is translated as CATSRDGWQGDEKLFF.

The chain has TRBV2 and TRBJ1-2; 7 bases are a match to TRBD1. CDR3 length equals 14 residues. The ends lost 9 bases at V and 7 bases at J; junction bases unmatched: 14. The V gene's germline CDR1 is SNHLY and CDR2 FYNNEI. In DNA form, the CDR3 reads TGTGCCAGTGCTAGACAGGGAGTTTCGGCTGGCTACACCTTC. Encoded protein: CASARQGVSAGYTF.

This clone is a singleton in its sample. The rearrangement links TRBV29-1 to TRBJ2-2; possible D gene TRBD1, 7 bases. CDR3 length equals 13 residues. V was cut by 5 bases and J by 5 bases, with 12 bases left in between. Looked up from germline, CDR1 is SQVTM and CDR2 is ANQGSEA. The CDR3 DNA reads as TGCAGCGTTAACAGGGGAGGAACCGGGGAGCTGTTTTTT. It encodes CSVNRGGTGELFF.

This clone was counted ten times or more. The chain combines TRBV14 with TRBJ2-5; perhaps D is TRBD1 or TRBD2 (5 bases each). The germline V gene has CDR1 SGHDN and CDR2 FVKESK. Trimming left V 0 bases short and J 6 bases short, with 17 bases between. The CDR3 is made up of 16 amino acids. The CDR3 is CASSQDDRAGRQTQYF. The DNA of the CDR3 is TGTGCCAGCAGCCAAGATGATAGGGCAGGGAGACAGACCCAGTACTTC.

The V gene is TRBV29-1, the J gene TRBJ1-3, with D hard to call. The V end was cut by 6 bases, the J end by 0 bases, with 9 bases between. This CDR3 region has 13 residues. CDR1 SQVTM and CDR2 ANQGSEA come from the germline V gene. Here the CDR3 DNA reads TGCAGCGTCCTAGGCAGCTCTGGAAACACCATATATTTT. Encoded protein: CSVLGSSGNTIYF.

The V and J genes are TRBV28 and TRBJ2-1; a weak D match, TRBD2 (6 bases). The CDR3 consists of 14 residues. V shed 6 bases and J shed 4 bases, with 13 bases lying between them. The germline gives CDR1 MDHEN, CDR2 SYDVKM. The chain's CDR3 is CASRNRDSYNEQFF. CDR3 nucleotide sequence: TGTGCCAGCAGAAACCGGGACTCGTACAATGAGCAGTTCTTC.

The chain links TRBV29-1 to TRBJ1-2; TRBD1 is a possible D gene (5 bases). Germline values: CDR1 SQVTM, CDR2 ANQGSEA. This CDR3 spans 14 amino acids. Between the trimmed V and J ends, which lost 7 bases and 7 bases, there was a span of 22 bases. The CDR3 sequence: CSAREGAGISGYTF. The CDR3 nucleotides read TGCAGCGCACGGGAAGGGGCAGGGATCAGTGGCTACACCTTC.

The chain carries TRBV4-1 and TRBJ2-3; 14 bases are a match to TRBD2. This CDR3 has 20 residues. Germline values: CDR1 MGHRA, CDR2 YSYEKL. The junction had 14 bases not matched to a gene; V was cut back by 4 bases and J by 2 bases. The chain's CDR3 is CASSPGTVGLAGGLTDTQYF. The CDR3 DNA sequence: TGCGCCAGCAGCCCGGGGACAGTTGGACTAGCGGGAGGTCTCACAGATACGCAGTATTTT.

This chain uses TRBV4-2 with TRBJ1-6; D possibly corresponds to TRBD1 (5 bases). The germline V gene encodes CDR1 LGHNA and CDR2 YNFKEQ. V was pared by 5 bases and J by 6 bases, with 14 bases between. The CDR3 has 15 amino acids. CDR3 loop: CASSARDATNSPLHF. DNA for the CDR3: TGTGCCAGCAGCGCCCGGGACGCGACTAATTCACCCCTCCACTTT.

The rearrangement joins TRBV5-5 to TRBJ2-7, with 10 bases lining up with TRBD1. The J segment lost 5 bases and the V segment lost 3 bases, leaving 11 bases of the junction unmatched. Germline CDR1 is SGHKS and CDR2 is YYEKEE (reference sequence). The CDR3 extends over 16 amino acids. In nucleotides, the CDR3 is TGTGCCAGCAGCTCGACAGGGGGCGGACTGAGGAACGAGCAGTACTTC. It is translated as CASSSTGGGLRNEQYF.

V gene TRBV16 combines with J gene TRBJ1-3; 10 bases are a match to TRBD1. From germline, CDR1 is KGHSY and CDR2 FQNENV. The CDR3 runs 18 residues. J gave up 1 base and V 2 bases, and 8 bases lay outside the gene matches. DNA of the CDR3: TGTGCCAGCAGCCAAACGGTCCGGACAGGGGGTTCTGGAAACACCATATATTTT. Protein sequence: CASSQTVRTGGSGNTIYF.

As DNA, the CDR3 is TGCGCCAGCAGCTTGGAGGGGGGAACTAATGAAAAACTGTTTTTT. Encoded protein: CASSLEGGTNEKLFF. The V call is TRBV5-1, the J call TRBJ1-4; D perhaps matches TRBD1 (6 bases). Germline-derived CDR1 and CDR2 are SGHRS and YFSETQ. The CDR3 is 15 amino acids. The V end lost 0 bases, the J end lost 1 base, and 7 bases lay between the germline ends.

V is TRBV7-2 and J is TRBJ2-7; 7 positions agree with TRBD1. This CDR3 has 14 residues. Germline CDR1 reads SGHTA; CDR2 reads FQGNSA. V trimming: 4 bases; J trimming: 1 base; junction bases outside the gene matches: 4. This CDR3 is CASSSKGQSYEQYF. The CDR3 region has the DNA TGTGCCAGCAGCTCTAAGGGACAGTCCTACGAGCAGTACTTC.

The table lists this clone with a count of one. The chain is built from TRBV4-3 and TRBJ1-2; D is unresolved. Germline CDR1 reads LGHNA; CDR2 reads YSLEER. The ends were cut back, 5 bases at V and 5 bases at J, with 12 bases in the middle. This CDR3 spans 13 amino acids. The CDR3: CASSYRHRYGYTF. Here the CDR3 DNA reads TGCGCCAGCAGCTACCGCCACCGATATGGCTACACCTTC.

In its sample, this clone was seen a few times. The V call is TRBV5-1, the J call TRBJ1-3, with 9 bases matching TRBD1. CDR1 and CDR2 from the germline V gene are SGHRS and YFSETQ. This CDR3 is 15 amino acids long. With 0 bases clipped from V and 8 bases from J, the junction kept 6 bases outside the gene matches. CDR3 sequence reads: CASSLGSGQGYTIYF. The CDR3 DNA follows: TGCGCCAGCAGCTTGGGCTCGGGACAGGGATACACCATATATTTT.

The rearrangement uses TRBV6-5 and TRBJ2-5; 7 bases are shared with TRBD2. The trim removed 6 bases at V and 4 bases at J, leaving 5 bases unmatched. The length of the CDR3 is 13 residues. Germline CDR1 MNHEY, CDR2 SVGAGI. CDR3 residues: CASRGGSTETQYF. The CDR3 nucleotides are TGTGCCAGCAGGGGGGGGTCTACAGAGACCCAGTACTTC.

DNA for the CDR3: TGCGCCAGCAGCCCGGAGGTAGATGGCTACACCTTC. The encoded protein is CASSPEVDGYTF. The V gene is TRBV5-1, the J gene TRBJ1-2; no firm D call. Germline loops: CDR1 SGHRS, CDR2 YFSETQ. There are 12 residues in the CDR3. V was shortened by 4 bases and J by 6 bases, with 10 bases between the two germline ends. Full variable domain (rest looked up from reference TRBV5-1 and TRBJ1-2): KAGVTQTPRYLIKTRGQQVTLSCSPISGHRSVSWYQQTPGQGLQFLFEYFSETQRNKGNFPGRFSGRQFSNSRSEMNVSTLELGDSALYLCASSPEVDGYTFGSGTRLTVV.

The J gene is TRBJ1-2, the V gene TRBV5-4; D remains ambiguous. Trimming cost V 2 bases and J 2 bases, with 10 bases left between them. The length of the CDR3 is 14 residues. Germline V gives CDR1 SGHNT, CDR2 YYREEE (reference sequence). The chain's CDR3 is CASSFGRENYGYTF. The CDR3 DNA follows: TGTGCCAGCAGCTTCGGCCGGGAAAACTATGGCTACACCTTC.

This chain uses TRBV28 with TRBJ1-5; TRBD1 is a possible D gene (5 bases). With 4 bases removed from V and 0 bases from J, the gap between germline ends came to 22 bases. This CDR3 comprises 19 residues. CDR1 MDHEN and CDR2 SYDVKM come from the germline V gene. The CDR3 nucleotides read TGTGCCAGCAGTTACACCCGGGGCCAGGACCTCTATAGCAATCAGCCCCAGCATTTT. Amino acid sequence: CASSYTRGQDLYSNQPQHF.

The genes are TRBV4-3 and TRBJ2-7; 10 bases line up with TRBD2. CDR1 LGHNA and CDR2 YSLEER come from the germline V gene. CDR3 length: 16 residues. The V segment lost 0 bases and the J segment 2 bases; nucleotides outside the gene matches: 4. Here the CDR3 reads CASSQELLAGAYEQYF. Here the CDR3 DNA reads TGCGCCAGCAGCCAAGAGTTGCTAGCGGGAGCCTACGAGCAGTACTTC.

To note about this clone: The junction departs from germline at one end; a sequencing error may be responsible. The genes are TRBV4-3 and TRBJ2-5, with 9 bases lining up with TRBD2. The CDR3 extends over 15 amino acids. Germline V gene lookup returns CDR1 LGHNA and CDR2 YSLEER. CDR3 nucleotides: TGCGCCTGCAGCCGTCTAGCGGGGTCCGGAGAGACCCAGTACTTC. Amino acid sequence: CACSRLAGSGETQYF.

The rearrangement joins TRBV10-3 to TRBJ2-7; D is possibly TRBD2 (5 bases). The CDR3 is made up of 14 amino acids. The V and J ends lost 0 bases and 3 bases respectively, with 9 bases between them. CDR1 and CDR2 from the germline V gene are ENHRY and SYGVKD. The CDR3 DNA is TGTGCCATCAGTGAGTCTCTAGACTACTACGAGCAGTACTTC. This gives the protein CAISESLDYYEQYF.

This chain joins TRBV11-2 and TRBJ2-1; D remains ambiguous. The germline CDR1 and CDR2 sequences are SGHAT and FQNNGV. The CDR3 has 16 residues. Between the trimmed V and J ends, which lost 2 bases and 0 bases, there was a span of 11 bases. CDR3 sequence reads: CASSLNTWSSYNEQFF. CDR3 sequence (DNA): TGTGCCAGCAGCTTAAACACATGGAGCTCCTACAATGAGCAGTTCTTC.

V gene TRBV6-2 or TRBV6-3 combines with J gene TRBJ1-1; weak D call: TRBD1 (5 bases). V shed 0 bases and J shed 5 bases, with 16 bases lying between them. CDR3 length: 16 residues. Germline loops: CDR1 MNHEY, CDR2 SVGEGT. CDR3 in amino acids: CASSYSIPGVDTEAFF. In nucleotides, the CDR3 is TGTGCCAGCAGTTACTCGATCCCGGGGGTCGATACTGAAGCTTTCTTT.

This sequence joins TRBV4-2 and TRBJ2-1, with 16 bases fitting TRBD2. With 0 bases clipped from V and 8 bases from J, the junction kept 1 base outside the gene matches. The CDR3 is 16 amino acids. Germline-derived CDR1 and CDR2 are LGHNA and YNFKEQ. The CDR3 region has the DNA TGTGCCAGCAGCCAAGATGGGACTAGCGGGGGGGATGAGCAGTTCTTC. It specifies CASSQDGTSGGDEQFF.

The V and J genes are TRBV6-2 or TRBV6-3 and TRBJ2-1; D ambiguous. V shed 2 bases and J shed 6 bases, with 11 bases lying between them. Germline CDR1 reads MNHEY; CDR2 reads SVGEGT. The CDR3 consists of 14 residues. CDR3 sequence (DNA): TGTGCCAGCAGTTACGGCGGCTCCCCCAATGAGCAGTTCTTC. Translated, it gives CASSYGGSPNEQFF.

The chain is built from TRBV4-2 and TRBJ1-1; a possible D gene is TRBD1 (5 bases). CDR1 is LGHNA and CDR2 is YNFKEQ in the germline V gene. V was pared by 0 bases and J by 4 bases, with 12 bases between. There are 15 residues in the CDR3. CDR3: CASSQDLDGTTEAFF. The CDR3 DNA sequence: TGTGCCAGCAGCCAAGATTTGGACGGGACCACTGAAGCTTTCTTT.

The chain has TRBV3-1 (or the pseudogene TRBV3-2) and TRBJ1-5, with TRBD1 matching over 7 bases. Germline loops: CDR1 LGHDT, CDR2 YNNKEL (reference sequence). The CDR3 length is 16 residues. J lost 6 bases, V lost 0 bases, and 8 bases had no gene match. The CDR3 DNA reads TGTGCCAGCAGCCAAGATCTAGGGGCAGGGGGTCAGCCCCAGCATTTT. Translation: CASSQDLGAGGQPQHF.

This clone came up a few times. The chain joins TRBV9 to TRBJ2-1; 8 bases align to TRBD2. The germline V gene has CDR1 SGDLS and CDR2 YYNGEE. J was trimmed by 0 bases and V by 0 bases; bases with no gene match: 2. The CDR3 has 16 amino acids. The CDR3: CASSVAGTSSYNEQFF. CDR3 bases: TGTGCCAGCAGCGTAGCGGGGACTAGCTCCTACAATGAGCAGTTCTTC.

J is TRBJ1-5 and V is TRBV27; D is unresolved. This CDR3 is 13 amino acids long. With 3 bases removed from V and 0 bases from J, the gap between germline ends came to 3 bases. Germline lookup yields CDR1 MNHEY and CDR2 SMNVEV (reference sequence). The CDR3 bases are TGTGCCAGCAGTTTCGATAGCAATCAGCCCCAGCATTTT. Translated, it gives CASSFDSNQPQHF.